These 13 T cell receptor beta chains came from one sample sequenced in a study of OX40 agonist ivuxolimab in advanced cancers. Here immunoSEQ multiplex PCR was the method, and the copy in TCRdb shows in-frame clones only, minus some. The sample has 90,000 to 120,000 clones; approximately 90% are singletons. Sample: CD4+ or CD8+ T cells sorted from blood, taken in a trial of the OX40 agonist ivuxolimab. The receptors here all came from an adult with an advanced solid tumor such as melanoma, head and neck, liver or kidney cancer.

The chain links TRBV13 to TRBJ1-1; D not resolved. The CDR3 is made up of 14 amino acids. CDR1 and CDR2 from the germline V gene are PRHDT and FYEKMQ (reference sequence). The V end lost 7 bases, the J end lost 7 bases, and 19 bases lay between the germline ends. CDR3 bases: TGTGCCAGCAACGACCTCGGGCGAGTGATTGAAGCTTTCTTT. This sequence encodes CASNDLGRVIEAFF.

This clone was seen once. The chain employs TRBV7-2 and TRBJ2-3, with 7 bases fitting TRBD1. The germline gives CDR1 SGHTA, CDR2 FQGNSA. The CDR3 runs to 16 residues. The trim removed 5 bases at V and 8 bases at J, leaving 16 bases unmatched. The CDR3: CASSTPRGQPEGTQYF. The DNA for the CDR3 is TGTGCCAGCAGCACCCCCCGGGGACAGCCCGAGGGTACGCAGTATTTT. Looking up the rest from reference TRBV7-2 and TRBJ2-3 gives the full variable domain: GAGVSQSPSNKVTEKGKDVELRCDPISGHTALYWYRQSLGQGLEFLIYFQGNSAPDKSGLPSDRFSAERTGGSVSTLTIQRTQQEDSAVYLCASSTPRGQPEGTQYFGPGTRLTVL.

This chain links TRBV4-1 with TRBJ1-6, with D perhaps TRBD1 (5 bases). Germline CDR1 MGHRA, CDR2 YSYEKL. V lost 4 bases and J 5 bases, leaving 12 bases between the germline ends. This CDR3 region has 15 residues. For the CDR3, the DNA is TGCGCCAGCAGCCGGGCAGGGACGGATAATTCACCCCTCCACTTT. Protein: CASSRAGTDNSPLHF.

This chain links TRBV5-4 with TRBJ1-4; a possible D gene is TRBD1 (6 bases). Trimming removed 4 bases at V and 0 bases at J, with 13 bases between. Germline CDR1 reads SGHNT; CDR2 reads YYREEE (reference sequence). The CDR3 runs 16 residues. CDR3 amino acids: CASSVAQGTTNEKLFF. CDR3 DNA: TGTGCCAGCAGCGTAGCCCAGGGGACAACTAATGAAAAACTGTTTTTT.

As regards this clone: The junction differs from germline at one of its ends, possibly a read error. This chain joins TRBV20-1 and TRBJ2-7; either TRBD1 or TRBD2 may fit D (5 bases each). Germline V CDR1 and CDR2: DFQATT, SNEGSKA (reference sequence). The CDR3 spans 10 residues. DNA for the CDR3: TGCAGTGCTGACCCGGGACGGGTCTTCTTC. This sequence encodes CSADPGRVFF.

This chain links TRBV6-5 with TRBJ2-2; D not resolved. The CDR3 contains 11 residues. Trimming removed 8 bases from V and 6 bases from J, with 7 bases in between. Germline CDR1 and CDR2: MNHEY and SVGAGI. CDR3 amino acids: CASARAGELFF. Here the CDR3 DNA reads TGTGCCAGCGCCCGCGCCGGGGAGCTGTTTTTT.

The rearrangement joins TRBV11-2 to TRBJ2-5; D might be TRBD2 (6 bases). The CDR3 spans 14 residues. Trimming took 4 bases from V and 0 from J, leaving 9 bases between them. The germline gives CDR1 SGHAT, CDR2 FQNNGV. CDR3: CASSSDYYQETQYF. The CDR3 DNA follows: TGTGCCAGCAGCTCGGACTATTACCAAGAGACCCAGTACTTC.

The V and J genes are TRBV12-5 and TRBJ1-2; 7 nucleotides align to TRBD1. Germline trimming cut 7 bases from V and 8 bases from J; bases unmatched to any gene: 13. From germline, CDR1 is LGHNT and CDR2 FRNRAP. The CDR3 consists of 14 residues. This chain's CDR3 is CASAGTDFFSGYTF. Here the CDR3 DNA reads TGTGCTAGTGCCGGGACAGATTTTTTCTCCGGCTACACCTTC. Combining the CDR3 with reference TRBV12-5 and TRBJ1-2 gives the whole variable domain DARVTQTPRHKVTEMGQEVTMRCQPILGHNTVFWYRQTMMQGLELLAYFRNRAPLDDSGMPKDRFSAEMPDATLATLKIQPSEPRDSAVYFCASAGTDFFSGYTFGSGTRLTVV.

The chain employs TRBV7-3 and TRBJ1-1, with D maybe TRBD1 (5 bases). The CDR3 covers 14 residues. Germline lookup yields CDR1 SGHTA and CDR2 FQGTGA. V was shortened by 5 bases and J by 1 base, with 11 bases between the two germline ends. CDR3 region: CASSPGASNTEAFF. CDR3 in DNA: TGTGCCAGCAGCCCCGGGGCTTCGAACACTGAAGCTTTCTTT.

The chain couples TRBV5-6 to TRBJ2-2, with no clear D. CDR3 length equals 13 residues. Trimming pared 0 bases from V and 8 bases from J, leaving 8 bases between. Germline CDR1 SGHDT, CDR2 YYEEEE. The CDR3 DNA is TGTGCCAGCAGCTTGGTCACCTCGGGGGAGCTGTTTTTT. It specifies CASSLVTSGELFF.

V usage is TRBV28 and J usage is TRBJ1-5; D gene uncertain. This CDR3 comprises 14 residues. CDR1 and CDR2 from the germline V gene are MDHEN and SYDVKM. V was shortened by 2 bases and J by 0 bases, with 5 bases between the two germline ends. The CDR3 DNA is TGTGCCAGCAGTTTAGCCGATAGCAATCAGCCCCAGCATTTT. Translation: CASSLADSNQPQHF. Full variable domain (outside the CDR3, taken from reference TRBV28 and TRBJ1-5): DVKVTQSSRYLVKRTGEKVFLECVQDMDHENMFWYRQDPGLGLRLIYFSYDVKMKEKGDIPEGYSVSREKKERFSLILESASTNQTSMYLCASSLADSNQPQHFGDGTRLSIL.

The chain employs TRBV28 and TRBJ2-1; 14 bases agree with TRBD2. Unmatched junction bases numbered 3, after V lost 2 bases and J lost 9 bases. Germline CDR1 MDHEN, CDR2 SYDVKM. There are 15 residues in the CDR3. The CDR3 is CASSLSGLAGGEQFF. Written as DNA, the CDR3 is TGTGCCAGCAGTTTAAGTGGACTAGCGGGAGGTGAGCAGTTCTTC.

The V gene is TRBV5-6, the J gene TRBJ2-7, with TRBD1 matching 7 bases. Germline V gene lookup returns CDR1 SGHDT and CDR2 YYEEEE. The CDR3 sequence is 14 residues long. V shed 2 bases and J 2 bases; nucleotides not matched to a gene: 4. This CDR3 reads CASSFSGTAYEQYF. The DNA for the CDR3 is TGTGCCAGCAGCTTTTCCGGGACAGCCTACGAGCAGTACTTC.